The T cell receptor beta chain described here comes from a study of blood T cells in healthy people across ages (dated by TCRdb to about 2015). A note on the overall study: Template switching captured roughly one uniquely barcoded TCR beta cDNA molecule per two T cells in model experiments. To track age-related changes in TCR beta repertoire diversity, the study relied on deep sequencing normalized with unique cDNA molecular identifiers. Donors of different ages were randomly distributed across sequencing lanes to avoid experimental bias. Four age groups were formed from the donors: young (average approximately 15 years), middle-aged (approximately 40), aged (62) and long-lived (82). For two donors (one aged 18 to 30 and one aged 80 or older), the study analyzed two additional independent replicas of 1 million unique cDNA reads from the same blood draw. Overall results and qualifications from the work: The percentage of naive T cells measured by flow cytometry correlated strongly with observed TCR beta diversity. Because the CMV infection status of the donors was unknown, age-related changes in expanded clonotypes may potentially have been confounded. Compared with the aged group, more naive CD4+ T cells, fewer expanded clones and increased TCR diversity were shown by the long-lived group, suggesting age selection. As age increased, observed TCR beta diversity per million T cells dropped in a roughly linear way, and a significant reduction was already evident by age roughly 40. Estimates of total diversity based on one million sequenced T cells were regarded as lower bounds and as underestimates. Since profiling was done on bulk unsorted PBMCs, naive and antigen-experienced compartments could not be conclusively compared.

Regarding this clonotype: Its cognate antigen has yet to be identified. No qualities accompany the bases; no much larger clone lies one base away.

Preparation of the library involved 5' RACE. The instrument given in TCRdb is Illumina HiSeq 2500. A second PCR of roughly 7 to 11 cycles was run with a J-beta primer mix and a sample-barcoded 5' primer. Each TCR beta cDNA molecule received a unique molecular identifier from a template-switch 5' adaptor carrying 12 random nucleotides. At least 3 million CDR3-containing paired-end reads were obtained from each sample. The Mint cDNA synthesis kit, primed by a TRBC-specific oligonucleotide, was used to synthesize first-strand cDNA from all RNA. Following uracil-DNA glycosylase treatment, a first 18-cycle PCR with universal primers M1SS and BC2_uni_R was performed on all cDNA. The original methods were these. Normalization of each sample was performed by random selection of 1 million high-quality reads, each carrying a distinct molecular identifier. Instead of being binned into consensus sequences, reads that shared molecular identifiers were thrown out. CDR3 identification, clonotype clustering and error correction used MiTCR with a Q25 quality threshold and the strictest error-elimination algorithm. A nonparametric unseen species model using Euler transformation provided a lower-bound estimate of total TCR beta diversity. TCRdb handled the public reads itself, with Q25 trimming in fastp and clone calling in MiXCR, and kept productive beta chains. Every distinct CDR3 protein forms one entry, paired with its most common genes and DNA. What appears here as the V and J calls and clone size reflects TCRdb's work, not the paper's. The sample data list 1.5 million to 2 million distinct CDR3 sequences, and less than 50% of these were observed just once. Clones ranked in the top ten supply about 2.1% of the sample.

The 40 or so donors, aged about 6 to 95 years, were systemically healthy Caucasian individuals from Russia. Each donor gave approximately 9.3 milliliters of peripheral blood, collected into EDTA-treated Vacutainer tubes. Ficoll-Paque density-gradient centrifugation was used to isolate PBMCs, with at least 6.5 million per sample. Trizol reagent was used to extract total RNA from PBMCs, with at least 5 micrograms per sample. Naive CD45RAhigh/CD27high T cell percentages were measured by flow cytometry on a PBMC aliquot from every donor. The CDR3 covers 15 residues, taking in both the cysteine and the phenylalanine. Only CDR3 DNA is held: 45 bases, read in frame from base 1. V is pruned by 5 bases and J by 3 bases, leaving 9 bases of the junction without a gene match. From the germline V gene, CDR1 is SGHNT and CDR2 is YENEEA.

Sequences were obtained from blood. This clonotype originated in a woman between 35 and 50 years old in good health. The V and J segments used are TRBV11-3 and TRBJ2-5; the central 7 bases match TRBD1. The base sequence is TGTGCCAGCAGCCAGGGACAGAATAGAGAAGAGACCCAGTACTTC. This is translated as CASSQGQNREETQYF.